This T cell receptor (beta chain) emerged from a study of sequential checkpoint blockade in melanoma. On the study more broadly: First-line arms were nivolumab then ipilimumab, or the reverse, randomized 1:1.

Here immunoSEQ multiplex PCR was the method, and the copy in TCRdb shows in-frame clones only, minus some. Of tens of thousands of clones in the sample, 84% were seen once. The CDR3 loop spans 15 amino acids. The trim removed 6 bases at V and 0 bases at J, leaving 5 bases unmatched. CDR1 is MNHNS and CDR2 is SASEGT in the germline V gene. Treatment specified: randomized to nivolumab then ipilimumab (arm A) or the reverse (arm B). Patients had received no earlier DNA-damaging chemotherapy. PBMC sorting kept live CD3+CD8+ cells without CD19 or CD56. The gene calls are TRBV6-1 and TRBJ2-3; 8 bases are a match to TRBD1. The sequenced sample was CD8+ T cells sorted from blood (inferred from file names), obtained from a patient given nivolumab and ipilimumab in sequence. The TCR originated in a human donor with melanoma. The CDR3 DNA reads TGTGCCAGCAGCCGGACAGGGTCTAGCACAGATACGCAGTATTTT. It codes for CASSRTGSSTDTQYF.